The T cell receptor beta chain described here comes from a study of shared clonotypes between healthy human individuals. Whole-study context: Each donor contributed plates that comprised three CD4 naive, three CD4 memory, two CD8 naive and one CD8 memory. Study results and caveats: Sampling covered blood only; tissue repertoires likely differ. The small donor group covered limited genetic and exposure diversity.

V lost 5 bases to trimming and J lost 5 bases, with 18 bases between them. This CDR3 region has 15 residues. Germline loops: CDR1 LNHDA, CDR2 SQIVND (reference sequence). A note on this clone: Its antigen remains unknown.

Assay used: immunoSEQ multiplex PCR; TCRdb lists only in-frame clones, some missing. The table records about 2,500,000 clones, approximately 90% of them present only once. The sequence derives from a man aged 18 to 29 in good health. Specimen: naive CD4+ T cells sorted from blood. The subset was: CD45RA+ positively selected. The chain has TRBV19 and TRBJ1-1; no definite D call. The CDR3 region is CASSELTGVGTEAFF. CDR3 coding DNA: TGTGCCAGTAGTGAACTAACTGGGGTAGGGACTGAAGCTTTCTTT. Using reference TRBV19 and TRBJ1-1 for the parts outside the CDR3, the full variable domain is DGGITQSPKYLFRKEGQNVTLSCEQNLNHDAMYWYRQDPGQGLRLIYYSQIVNDFQKGDIAEGYSVSREKKESFPLTVTSAQKNPTAFYLCASSELTGVGTEAFFGQGTRLTVV.